Listed below are T cell receptor beta chains from one sample, sequenced in a study of breast tumors, draining lymph nodes, adjacent tissues. TCRdb independently ran MiXCR on the multiplex PCR reads; one entry per CDR3 protein. Of roughly 110,000 distinct CDR3 sequences in the sample, about 31% are singletons; the top ten hold under 6%. Sequences were obtained from axillary lymph node tissue. Receptors were obtained from a female donor with breast cancer. Some clones in this sample may be carry-over from other donors' samples. CDR3s include the opening cysteine and the closing phenylalanine or tryptophan. Fields, in order: clone size, V gene, D gene, J gene, CDR3 protein, CDR3 DNA. A D gene is named only where the DNA matches it firmly. The size of a clone is reported for some rows only, either as once, few or many, or as a class for expanded clones.

-	TRBV12-3/TRBV12-4	-	TRBJ2-6	CASSPTPGTGSGANVLTF	TGTGCCAGTAGTCCCACCCCCGGGACCGGCTCTGGGGCCAACGTCCTGACTTTC
many	TRBV5-1	-	TRBJ2-7	CASSSVPGKLEQYF	TGCGCCAGCAGCTCCGTACCCGGGAAACTCGAGCAGTACTTC
-	TRBV7-8	TRBD2	TRBJ2-1	CASSVRLASGGVVNNEQFF	TGTGCCAGCAGCGTCCGACTAGCTAGCGGGGGGGTTGTTAACAATGAGCAGTTCTTC
many	TRBV20-1	TRBD2	TRBJ2-5	CSAASGGSETQYF	TGCAGTGCTGCTAGCGGGGGGTCAGAGACCCAGTACTTC
-	TRBV20-1	-	TRBJ2-5	CSANQQGTQYF	TGCAGTGCTAACCAACAGGGGACCCAGTACTTC
few	TRBV10-1	TRBD1	TRBJ2-6	CASSEEGDRGSGANVLTF	TGCGCCAGCAGTGAGGAGGGGGACAGGGGGTCCGGGGCCAACGTCCTGACTTTC
-	TRBV30	-	TRBJ1-6	CAWSVLDSRYSPLHF	TGTGCCTGGAGTGTATTGGATTCGAGATATTCACCCCTCCACTTT
once	TRBV6-4	TRBD1	TRBJ1-2	CASSDSRQGYYGYTF	TGTGCCAGCAGTGACTCTAGACAGGGCTACTATGGCTACACCTTC
-	TRBV20-1	TRBD2	TRBJ2-7	CSADPGLAVYEQYF	TGCAGTGCGGACCCGGGACTAGCGGTTTACGAGCAGTACTTC
-	TRBV29-1	-	TRBJ1-1	CSVPSGAQNTEAFF	TGCAGCGTCCCCTCGGGGGCGCAGAACACTGAAGCTTTCTTT
many	TRBV7-6	-	TRBJ2-1	CASSPGVGSYNEQFF	TGTGCCAGCAGCCCAGGGGTAGGGTCCTACAATGAGCAGTTCTTC
many	TRBV14	TRBD1	TRBJ2-1	CASSPLGRDREIGEQFF	TGTGCCAGCAGCCCTTTGGGCCGGGACAGGGAAATCGGTGAGCAGTTCTTC
-	TRBV25-1	-	TRBJ2-5	CASSARRGGGPPETQYF	TGTGCCAGCAGTGCTAGAAGGGGGGGAGGTCCCCCAGAGACCCAGTACTTC
many	TRBV6-5	-	TRBJ1-3	CASSRSTGIGNTIYF	TGTGCCAGCAGTAGGTCCACAGGGATCGGAAACACCATATATTTT
few	TRBV9	TRBD1	TRBJ1-1	CASSPQFGTGGIWNTEAFF	TGTGCCAGCAGCCCTCAGTTTGGGACAGGGGGCATTTGGAACACTGAAGCTTTCTTT
many	TRBV19	-	TRBJ1-4	CASSTDGRRNEKLFF	TGTGCCAGTAGTACGGATGGACGTAGGAATGAAAAACTGTTTTTT
many	TRBV10-3	TRBD1	TRBJ2-1	CATTGGSYNEQFF	TGTGCCACGACAGGGGGATCCTACAATGAGCAGTTCTTC
-	TRBV20-1	-	TRBJ2-7	CSARSWGYEQYF	TGCAGTGCTAGGAGTTGGGGCTACGAGCAGTACTTC
-	TRBV6-4	-	TRBJ1-5	CACSGTGGVSYQPQHF	TGTGCCTGCAGTGGGACGGGGGGCGTCTCATATCAGCCCCAGCATTTT
many	TRBV10-1	TRBD1	TRBJ2-5	CASSDRGQETQYF	TGCGCCAGCAGTGACAGGGGGCAAGAGACCCAGTACTTC
few	TRBV9	-	TRBJ1-1	CASSDIRENTEAFF	TGTGCCAGCAGCGATATCCGGGAGAACACTGAAGCTTTCTTT
-	TRBV6-2/TRBV6-3	-	TRBJ2-1	CASSYSTRGKGQFF	TGTGCCAGCAGTTACTCGACTAGGGGAAAGGGGCAGTTCTTC
-	TRBV2	-	TRBJ1-4	CASTPGRVDEKLFF	TGTGCCAGCACGCCAGGCAGGGTGGATGAAAAACTGTTTTTT
many	TRBV5-6	TRBD2	TRBJ2-2	CASRPLAGENTGELFF	TGTGCCAGCAGACCTCTAGCGGGGGAAAACACCGGGGAGCTGTTTTTT
many	TRBV11-2	-	TRBJ2-2	CASSPQVVGELFF	TGTGCCAGCAGCCCTCAGGTGGTCGGGGAGCTGTTTTTT
many	TRBV19	-	TRBJ2-3	CASSSTGRGDTQYF	TGTGCCAGTTCCTCGACAGGGAGGGGAGATACGCAGTATTTT
-	TRBV7-2	TRBD1	TRBJ1-4	CASSSGQGVFKELFF	TGTGCCAGCAGCTCCGGACAGGGGGTTTTTAAAGAACTGTTTTTT
many	TRBV11-2	-	TRBJ1-2	CASNSDYGYTF	TGTGCCAGCAACTCGGATTATGGCTACACCTTC